A selection of T cell receptor beta chains follows, all from one sample in a study of cytomegalovirus exposure and HLA in healthy donors. Profiled with immunoSEQ multiplex PCR; TCRdb holds only in-frame clones, not every one. The table shows over 150,000 clones, with 70% to 90% occurring only once. Specimen: PBMCs. The receptors stem from a man aged 25 to 40 in good health and CMV-seropositive. Each CDR3 is given with its conserved first and last residue. D genes are given only for firm matches. Where a row states a size, it is once, few, many or the class of an expanded clone; other rows omit it.

v_call	clone_size	j_call	d_call	cdr3_aa	cdr3_nt
TRBV5-6	-	TRBJ1-5	-	CASSLGGRGRVDQPQHF	TGTGCCAGCAGCTTGGGGGGGAGGGGCCGAGTCGATCAGCCCCAGCATTTT
TRBV28	few	TRBJ2-3	-	CASSTINRFSGF	TGTGCCAGCAGTACGATCAACAGGTTCTCAGGTTTT
TRBV5-1	-	TRBJ2-5	-	CASSLRQETQYF	TGCGCCAGCAGCTTGCGTCAAGAGACCCAGTACTTC
TRBV9	-	TRBJ2-2	TRBD2	CASSVEPSGIGGTGELFF	TGTGCCAGCAGCGTAGAGCCTAGCGGGATAGGAGGCACCGGGGAGCTGTTTTTT
TRBV6-5	few	TRBJ1-3	-	CASSYDRQSSGNTIYF	TGTGCCAGCAGTTACGACAGGCAGAGCTCTGGAAACACCATATATTTT
TRBV6-1	-	TRBJ2-7	TRBD1	CASSGDRTSYEQYF	TGTGCCAGCAGCGGGGACAGGACCTCCTACGAGCAGTACTTC
TRBV5-1	-	TRBJ2-7	TRBD1	CASSNIGQGAGEQYF	TGCGCCAGCAGCAACATAGGACAGGGGGCGGGCGAGCAGTACTTC
TRBV7-2	-	TRBJ2-3	-	CASSLEASTDTQYF	TGTGCCAGCAGCTTAGAAGCTAGCACAGATACGCAGTATTTT
TRBV18	-	TRBJ1-1	-	CASSPDRGKTEAFF	TGTGCCAGCTCTCCCGACCGGGGGAAGACTGAAGCTTTCTTT
TRBV7-2	-	TRBJ2-5	-	CASSLRTLQETQYF	TGTGCCAGCAGCTTACGGACTCTTCAAGAGACCCAGTACTTC
TRBV5-1	-	TRBJ2-5	-	CASSLGYFVQETQYF	TGCGCCAGCAGCTTGGGCTACTTCGTTCAAGAGACCCAGTACTTC
TRBV6-1	-	TRBJ2-5	TRBD2	CASSELAGGGETQYF	TGTGCCAGCAGTGAGCTTGCGGGAGGGGGAGAGACCCAGTACTTC
TRBV5-5	few	TRBJ1-3	TRBD1	CASSYAGTGTSLSGNTIYF	TGTGCCAGCAGTTACGCCGGGACAGGGACCTCTCTCTCTGGAAACACCATATATTTT
TRBV19	once	TRBJ1-1	TRBD1	CASSKLPGTGVPEAFF	TGTGCCAGTAGTAAACTCCCCGGGACAGGGGTTCCTGAAGCTTTCTTT
TRBV4-2	-	TRBJ2-1	TRBD2	CASSPSSGTSGYNEQFF	TGTGCCAGCAGCCCATCTTCCGGGACTAGCGGTTACAATGAGCAGTTCTTC
TRBV27	few	TRBJ2-2	TRBD1	CASSLTGGGGELFF	TGTGCCAGCAGTCTCACAGGGGGTGGCGGGGAGCTGTTTTTT
TRBV27	-	TRBJ2-7	TRBD2	CASSSGTSGYEQYF	TGTGCCAGCAGTTCAGGGACTAGCGGCTACGAGCAGTACTTC
TRBV7-3	once	TRBJ2-3	TRBD2	CASSPTSARTDTQYF	TGTGCCAGCAGCCCGACTAGCGCCCGCACAGATACGCAGTATTTT
TRBV9	once	TRBJ2-2	-	CASSETDYRVTGELFF	TGTGCCAGCAGCGAGACGGATTACAGGGTCACCGGGGAGCTGTTTTTT
TRBV10-1	-	TRBJ2-5	-	CASSGGRGKKETQYF	TGCGCCAGCAGTGGGGGTCGGGGGAAAAAAGAGACCCAGTACTTC
TRBV11-3	-	TRBJ2-3	-	CASSFPPADTQYF	TGTGCCAGCAGCTTTCCTCCTGCAGATACGCAGTATTTT
TRBV6-5	-	TRBJ1-1	-	CASSYSRNTEAFF	TGTGCCAGCAGTTACTCGCGTAACACTGAAGCTTTCTTT
TRBV7-2	-	TRBJ1-5	-	CASSLDSISNQPQHF	TGTGCCAGCAGCTTAGACTCCATTAGCAATCAGCCCCAGCATTTT
TRBV27	-	TRBJ1-1	TRBD1	CASRGTGKNTEAFF	TGTGCCAGCAGGGGGACAGGGAAGAACACTGAAGCTTTCTTT
TRBV10-3	-	TRBJ2-1	TRBD2	CAISSPPDPGTSGMGGFYNEQFF	TGTGCCATCAGTAGCCCACCTGATCCCGGGACTAGCGGGATGGGGGGGTTCTACAATGAGCAGTTCTTC
TRBV7-2	-	TRBJ2-3	TRBD1	CASSKGAWTDTQYF	TGTGCCAGCAGCAAGGGGGCCTGGACAGATACGCAGTATTTT
TRBV25-1	once	TRBJ1-4	-	CASSEWPTNEKLFF	TGTGCCAGCAGTGAATGGCCCACTAATGAAAAACTGTTTTTT
TRBV16	-	TRBJ1-2	TRBD1	CASSQEGQGKDYGYTF	TGTGCCAGCAGCCAGGAGGGACAGGGGAAGGACTATGGCTACACCTTC
TRBV19	-	TRBJ2-7	TRBD1	CASSRQGVKYEQYF	TGTGCCAGTAGTAGACAGGGGGTAAAATACGAGCAGTACTTC
TRBV6-5	-	TRBJ2-1	-	CASRGAESFYNEQFF	TGTGCCAGCAGGGGCGCCGAGTCCTTCTACAATGAGCAGTTCTTC
TRBV5-1	few	TRBJ2-3	TRBD2	CASSLGLAESTDTQYF	TGCGCCAGCAGCTTGGGACTAGCGGAAAGCACAGATACGCAGTATTTT
TRBV11-2	once	TRBJ2-7	TRBD2	CASSSLTSPSSYEQYF	TGTGCCAGCAGCTCCCTGACTAGCCCTAGCTCCTACGAGCAGTACTTC
TRBV10-3	-	TRBJ2-1	-	CAISESGPTGVNNEQFF	TGTGCCATCAGTGAGTCGGGGCCGACGGGGGTGAATAATGAGCAGTTCTTC
TRBV29-1	-	TRBJ2-2	TRBD2	CSVEAQAGAGELFF	TGCAGCGTTGAAGCCCAGGCGGGAGCCGGGGAGCTGTTTTTT
TRBV11-3	-	TRBJ1-2	-	CASSLDRVGEAGDGYTF	TGTGCCAGCAGCTTAGATCGGGTAGGGGAAGCAGGAGATGGCTACACCTTC
TRBV7-9	-	TRBJ1-2	-	CASSLDRANYGYTF	TGTGCCAGCAGCTTAGACAGGGCTAACTATGGCTACACCTTC
TRBV4-3	-	TRBJ2-2	TRBD1	CASSQDPGGANTGELFF	TGCGCCAGCAGCCAAGATCCAGGGGGCGCGAACACCGGGGAGCTGTTTTTT
TRBV7-8	-	TRBJ2-5	TRBD1	CASSSDRGETQYF	TGTGCCAGCAGCTCTGACAGGGGGGAGACCCAGTACTTC
TRBV15	-	TRBJ2-5	TRBD1	CATSRDRGQEKTQYF	TGTGCCACCAGCAGAGATAGGGGACAGGAAAAGACCCAGTACTTC
TRBV6-5	-	TRBJ2-5	TRBD1	CASSYSGQGTETQYF	TGTGCCAGCAGTTACTCTGGACAGGGGACGGAGACCCAGTACTTC
TRBV7-3	-	TRBJ1-5	TRBD1	CASSPGQGQPQHF	TGTGCCAGCAGCCCCGGACAGGGACAGCCCCAGCATTTT
TRBV7-7	-	TRBJ1-3	-	CEGGEPGNTIYF	TGTGAGGGGGGGGAGCCTGGAAACACCATATATTTT
TRBV11-2	few	TRBJ2-3	-	CASSLVRGDFTDTQYF	TGTGCCAGCAGCTTAGTGCGGGGCGATTTCACAGATACGCAGTATTTT
TRBV7-9	-	TRBJ2-3	TRBD2	CASSDGLAGGTDTQYF	TGTGCCAGCAGCGACGGACTAGCGGGAGGCACAGATACGCAGTATTTT
TRBV7-3	-	TRBJ1-2	TRBD1	CASSPGQGGTYGYTF	TGTGCCAGCAGCCCCGGACAGGGGGGGACCTATGGCTACACCTTC
TRBV7-2	-	TRBJ2-7	-	CASSLVGGGSYEQYF	TGTGCCAGCAGCTTAGTGGGAGGAGGCAGCTACGAGCAGTACTTC
TRBV30	-	TRBJ1-2	-	CAWSSKWHYGYTF	TGTGCCTGGTCATCCAAATGGCACTATGGCTACACCTTC
TRBV2	once	TRBJ2-3	TRBD2	CASSEAGLAGSPDTQYF	TGTGCCAGCAGTGAAGCGGGGCTAGCGGGGTCCCCAGATACGCAGTATTTT
TRBV7-2	-	TRBJ2-3	TRBD2	CASSSLAGGGGPDTQYF	TGTGCCAGCAGCTCTCTAGCGGGAGGAGGGGGGCCAGATACGCAGTATTTT
TRBV19	-	TRBJ2-3	-	CASSLRVRGTDTQYF	TGTGCCAGTAGTCTCAGGGTCCGGGGCACAGATACGCAGTATTTT
TRBV30	-	TRBJ1-5	TRBD1	CAWSRTGLYSNQPQHF	TGTGCCTGGAGTAGGACAGGACTATATAGCAATCAGCCCCAGCATTTT